A selection of T cell receptor beta chains follows, all from one sample in a study of blood T cells in healthy people across ages. Using its own MiXCR run on the 5' RACE reads, TCRdb lists one record per CDR3 protein. Of more than 900,000 distinct CDR3 sequences in the sample, almost 30% are singletons; the top ten hold about 10%. These data were also reused for a study on T cells of mothers and their children.

Material for sequencing was blood. These receptors came from a woman aged 35 to 49 in good health. CDR3s include the opening cysteine and the closing phenylalanine or tryptophan. The D gene is left open where the match is weak. A clone size is listed for some rows: how often the clone was seen (once, few, many), or a class if it is expanded.

d_gene | abundance | j_gene | v_gene | CDR3nt | CDR3aa
. | many | TRBJ1-5 | TRBV20-1 | TGCAGTGCTAGAAGAGGGGCTGGGCAGCCCCAGCATTTT | CSARRGAGQPQHF
. | . | TRBJ2-7 | TRBV15 | TGTGCCACCAGCAGAGTATTTGTCTTTTTCTACGAGCAGTACTTC | CATSRVFVFFYEQYF
. | . | TRBJ1-5 | TRBV7-9 | TGTGCCAGCAGCTCCGACTATAGCAATCAGCCCCAGCATTTT | CASSSDYSNQPQHF
. | many | TRBJ1-2 | TRBV29-1 | TGCAGCGTTGTGTCACAGACTAACTATGGCTACACCTTC | CSVVSQTNYGYTF
. | . | TRBJ1-2 | TRBV18 | TGTGCCAGCTCACCAAGATACGAGATAACCCCTTATGGCTACACCTTC | CASSPRYEITPYGYTF
. | . | TRBJ1-3 | TRBV10-3 | TGTGCCATCAGTGAGGACAGGTCCTCTGGAAACACCATATATTTT | CAISEDRSSGNTIYF
. | . | TRBJ2-3 | TRBV27 | TGTGCCAGCAGTTTAGCAGGGGCGGGAGATACGCAGTATTTT | CASSLAGAGDTQYF
. | once | TRBJ1-2 | TRBV5-1 | TGCGCCAGCAGCTTGGGGGCAGGGGCCCTGAACTTTAACTATGGCTACACCTTC | CASSLGAGALNFNYGYTF
TRBD1 | few | TRBJ1-2 | TRBV5-4 | TGTGCCAGCAGCGGGACAGGGCCCGGGGCTGAAGACTACACCTTC | CASSGTGPGAEDYTF
. | . | TRBJ1-1 | TRBV6-2/TRBV6-3 | TGTGCCAGCAAGACAGTGAACACTGAAGCTTTCTTT | CASKTVNTEAFF
. | few | TRBJ1-2 | TRBV5-8 | TGTGCCAGCAACGAAAGAGGGGGCTACACCTTC | CASNERGGYTF
. | . | TRBJ1-2 | TRBV6-5 | TGTGCCAGCAGTACCCAGGGTATCGTGGAGGGCTACACCTTC | CASSTQGIVEGYTF
TRBD1 | . | TRBJ2-7 | TRBV11-2 | TGTGCCAGCAGCTTCGGCGGGACAGGCTACGAGCAGTACTTC | CASSFGGTGYEQYF
TRBD1 | few | TRBJ1-1 | TRBV29-1 | TGCAGCGTTGAGGCCACAGGGGGCGGCACTGAAGCTTTCTTT | CSVEATGGGTEAFF
. | few | TRBJ2-5 | TRBV28 | TGTGCCAGCAGTTCGATTTTTCAGTACTTC | CASSSIFQYF
. | . | TRBJ1-2 | TRBV20-1 | TGCAGTGCTCCCCGTGGCGGGGCAATTAACTATGGCTACACCTTC | CSAPRGGAINYGYTF
TRBD1 | few | TRBJ2-1 | TRBV9 | TGTGCCAGCAGCCAAATCACACAGGGGGCGGGGTACAATGAGCAGTTCTTC | CASSQITQGAGYNEQFF
TRBD2 | . | TRBJ2-5 | TRBV7-3 | TGTGCCAGCAGCCCCCTGGGACTAGCGGGGGGACCAGAGACCCAGTACTTC | CASSPLGLAGGPETQYF
. | . | TRBJ1-2 | TRBV30 | TGTGCCTGGAGTGTACGAGGTACAGCTAACTATGGCTACACCTTC | CAWSVRGTANYGYTF